These 26 T cell receptor beta chains were sequenced from one sample in a study of identical twins. TCRdb fed the 5' RACE reads into MiXCR, producing one record per CDR3 protein. The sample has 1,800,000 or so distinct CDR3 sequences; less than 40% are singletons. Sequencing was done on a sample of cord blood. The receptors stem from a newborn girl in good health.

This chain connects TRBV9 to TRBJ2-3, with TRBD2 matching over 10 bases. Losses at the gene ends were 0 bases for V and 2 bases for J; bases not matched to a gene: 6. Germline V gene lookup returns CDR1 SGDLS and CDR2 YYNGEE. CDR3 length: 17 residues. The CDR3 DNA is TGTGCCAGCAGCGTAGGCGGACTAGCGGACCTCACAGATACGCAGTATTTT. Protein: CASSVGGLADLTDTQYF. Full variable domain (remainder filled in from reference TRBV9 and TRBJ2-3): DSGVTQTPKHLITATGQRVTLRCSPRSGDLSVYWYQQSLDQGLQFLIQYYNGEERAKGNILERFSAQQFPDLHSELNLSSLELGDSALYFCASSVGGLADLTDTQYFGPGTRLTVL.

The chain carries TRBV4-2 and TRBJ2-5; D uncertain. The CDR3 runs 17 residues. Germline CDR1 and CDR2: LGHNA and YNFKEQ. Trimming took off 1 base at V and 11 bases at J, with 26 bases between the two ends. The CDR3 reads CASSQGGLGRLYNEQYF. The CDR3 DNA follows: TGTGCCAGCAGCCAAGGAGGCCTGGGCCGACTCTACAATGAGCAGTACTTC.

CDR3 nucleotides: TGTGCCAATCGATCTCCCTTAAACACCATATATTTT. Translating gives CANRSPLNTIYF. This chain connects TRBV9 to TRBJ1-3; D unresolved. Trimming left V 9 bases short and J 6 bases short, with 13 bases between. CDR3 size: 12 residues. Germline lookup yields CDR1 SGDLS and CDR2 YYNGEE. The entire variable domain, with the rest obtained from reference TRBV9 and TRBJ1-3, is as follows: DSGVTQTPKHLITATGQRVTLRCSPRSGDLSVYWYQQSLDQGLQFLIQYYNGEERAKGNILERFSAQQFPDLHSELNLSSLELGDSALYFCANRSPLNTIYFGEGSWLTVV.

This clonotype appeared many times. This sequence joins TRBV28 and TRBJ2-3; weak D call: TRBD2 (6 bases). CDR1 is MDHEN, CDR2 SYDVKM, per germline. Trimming pared 3 bases from V and 5 bases from J, leaving 15 bases between. This CDR3 has 15 residues. CDR3 sequence (DNA): TGTGCCAGCAGTTTCCCCAGACTAGAGAGAGATACGCAGTATTTT. It codes for CASSFPRLERDTQYF.

This clonotype was recorded a few times. The V gene is TRBV27, the J gene TRBJ2-1, with D perhaps matching TRBD2 (5 bases). The CDR3 is 12 amino acids. Germline assignment: CDR1 MNHEY and CDR2 SMNVEV (reference sequence). V dropped 6 bases and J dropped 5 bases, with 8 bases sitting between them. CDR3 amino acids: CASRRADNEQFF. The CDR3, as DNA: TGTGCCAGCAGGCGAGCGGACAATGAGCAGTTCTTC.

The V call is TRBV5-4, the J call TRBJ2-7; no clear D gene. This CDR3 is built from 14 residues. V lost 1 base, J lost 2 bases, and 10 bases lay in between. Per the germline V gene, CDR1 is SGHNT and CDR2 is YYREEE (reference sequence). The CDR3 protein is CASSLFSSTYEQYF. The CDR3 nucleotides are TGTGCCAGCAGCTTGTTTAGCTCGACCTACGAGCAGTACTTC. The full variable domain, completed using reference TRBV5-4 and TRBJ2-7, is ETGVTQSPTHLIKTRGQQVTLRCSSQSGHNTVSWYQQALGQGPQFIFQYYREEENGRGNFPPRFSGLQFPNYSSELNVNALELDDSALYLCASSLFSSTYEQYFGPGTRLTVT.

The chain carries TRBV10-3 and TRBJ2-1; 7 bases line up with TRBD1. The J call may be wrong; the DNA end is better matched by TRBJ2-7. This CDR3 contains 15 residues. Germline V gene data show CDR1 as ENHRY and CDR2 as SYGVKD. CDR3 bases: TGTGCCATCAGCCCGACAGGGAGCTCCTACAATGAGCAGTACTTC. Its translation: CAISPTGSSYNEQYF.

The V and J genes are TRBV7-8 and TRBJ2-4, with D unclear. The J call is uncertain, as TRBJ2-5 better fits the DNA end. The length of the CDR3 is 16 residues. Germline assignment: CDR1 SGHVS and CDR2 FQNEAQ. Here the CDR3 reads CASSLEPTPIPETQYF. The DNA for the CDR3 is TGTGCCAGCAGCTTAGAACCGACGCCTATACCGGAGACCCAGTACTTC.

This clonotype turned up a few times. The chain is built from TRBV7-9 and TRBJ1-2; TRBD1 matches at 8 bases. The junction had 6 bases not matched to a gene; V was cut back by 5 bases and J by 10 bases. The CDR3 loop spans 12 amino acids. Germline CDR1 SEHNR, CDR2 FQNEAQ (reference sequence). The CDR3 DNA is TGTGCCAGCAGCCCGGACAGGGATGCCTACACCTTC. Translated: CASSPDRDAYTF.

The chain has TRBV5-1 and TRBJ2-1, with 14 bases identical to TRBD2. V lost 3 bases and J lost 10; bases outside the gene matches: 6. Germline V gene sequence: CDR1 SGHRS, CDR2 YFSETQ. The CDR3 extends over 15 amino acids. The CDR3 loop is CASSYGTSGSYEQFF. The CDR3 DNA is TGCGCCAGCAGCTACGGGACTAGCGGGAGTTACGAGCAGTTCTTC.

This clonotype occurred a few times. V and J are TRBV28 and TRBJ2-7, with D perhaps TRBD2 (5 bases). Germline CDR1 and CDR2: MDHEN and SYDVKM. This CDR3 has 14 residues. V lost 3 bases and J lost 5, with 14 bases in between. The CDR3 DNA sequence: TGTGCCAGCAGTTTCGAGAGGGAGATTGACGAGCAGTACTTC. It translates to CASSFEREIDEQYF. The whole variable domain, filled in from reference TRBV28 and TRBJ2-7, reads DVKVTQSSRYLVKRTGEKVFLECVQDMDHENMFWYRQDPGLGLRLIYFSYDVKMKEKGDIPEGYSVSREKKERFSLILESASTNQTSMYLCASSFEREIDEQYFGPGTRLTVT.

CDR3 nucleotide sequence: TGTGCCAGCACCGAACCGCCCCGAAGGTTCGGAGACACTGAAGCTTTCTTT. Translated, it gives CASTEPPRRFGDTEAFF. The V gene is TRBV7-9, the J gene TRBJ1-1; D ambiguous. Trimming stripped 7 bases from V and 3 bases from J, with 24 bases between. This CDR3 comprises 17 residues. CDR1 and CDR2 from the germline V gene are SEHNR and FQNEAQ (reference sequence). Drawing the rest from reference TRBV7-9 and TRBJ1-1, the complete variable domain is DTGVSQNPRHKITKRGQNVTFRCDPISEHNRLYWYRQTLGQGPEFLTYFQNEAQLEKSRLLSDRFSAERPKGSFSTLEIQRTEQGDSAMYLCASTEPPRRFGDTEAFFGQGTRLTVV.

This clonotype was counted once. This may be a read error, as it is one base from a much larger clone. This chain joins TRBV28 and TRBJ2-5; 7 bases are shared with TRBD2. The CDR3 is made up of 13 amino acids. Germline CDR1 and CDR2: MDHEN and SYDVKM. The CDR3 here is CASSLAASETQSF. The CDR3 region has the DNA TGTGCCAGCAGTCTAGCGGCCTCAGAGACCCAGTCCTTC.

This clonotype appeared a few times. The CDR3 DNA sequence: TGTGCCAGCACCCGGAGGCAGGACAATCCAGGAGATGAAAAACTGTTTTTT. Residues: CASTRRQDNPGDEKLFF. The chain joins TRBV21-1 to TRBJ1-4; TRBD1 is the table's D call, not checked against the DNA. TRBV21-1 is assigned pseudogene status. This CDR3 is built from 17 residues.

This clonotype was counted between two and nine times. The chain uses TRBV21-1 and TRBJ2-7; the D call TRBD2 from the table was never checked on the DNA. TRBV21-1 is a documented pseudogene. The length of the CDR3 is 17 residues. The CDR3 spells CASSKNTAVAGENEQYF. CDR3 nucleotides: TGTGCCAGCAGCAAAAATACGGCGGTAGCGGGAGAAAACGAGCAGTACTTC.

The chain has TRBV20-1 and TRBJ2-1, with D tentatively TRBD2 (5 bases). Germline-derived CDR1 and CDR2 are DFQATT and SNEGSKA (reference sequence). This CDR3 region has 15 residues. Trimming removed 2 bases from V and 1 base from J, with 12 bases in between. The CDR3 DNA follows: TGCAGTGCTAGACGGCTAGCATTTTCCTACAATGAGCAGTTCTTC. Translated: CSARRLAFSYNEQFF.

The chain recombines TRBV28 with TRBJ1-4; no clear D gene. Trimming removed 3 bases at V and 6 bases at J, with 11 bases between. Germline V CDR1 and CDR2: MDHEN, SYDVKM. The CDR3 has 14 residues. In DNA form, the CDR3 reads TGTGCCAGCAGTTTTCAGCGGAAATATGAAAAACTGTTTTTT. Translation gives CASSFQRKYEKLFF.

The J gene is TRBJ1-4, the V gene TRBV20-1; 10 nucleotides agree with TRBD1. The CDR3 length is 13 residues. CDR1 is DFQATT and CDR2 is SNEGSKA in the germline V gene (reference sequence). The V and J ends lost 0 bases and 8 bases, in that order; junction bases with no gene match: 0. The CDR3 nucleotides read TGCAGTGCTAGAGAGACAGGGGGCGAAAAACTGTTTTTT. Protein sequence: CSARETGGEKLFF.

This clonotype came up a few times. The rearrangement uses TRBV7-9 and TRBJ2-3; no definite D call. The V gene lost 3 bases and the J gene lost 1 base, with 17 bases spanning the gap. Germline V gene sequence: CDR1 SEHNR, CDR2 FQNEAQ (reference sequence). The CDR3 runs to 17 residues. Here the CDR3 reads CASSFLQWAFGTDTQYF. The CDR3 nucleotides are TGTGCCAGCAGCTTCCTTCAGTGGGCTTTCGGCACAGATACGCAGTATTTT.

The chain employs TRBV28 and TRBJ2-4; 9 nucleotides agree with TRBD2. Per the germline V gene, CDR1 is MDHEN and CDR2 is SYDVKM. There are 17 residues in the CDR3. The V gene end was trimmed by 3 bases and the J gene end by 5 bases; junction bases not matched to a gene: 11. The CDR3 nucleotides are TGTGCCAGCAGTTTCCCTCTCCCTAGCGGGACCCAAAACATTCAGTACTTC. This translates into CASSFPLPSGTQNIQYF.

The chain combines TRBV4-2 with TRBJ2-1, with TRBD2 as a possible D gene (5 bases). The CDR3 loop spans 13 amino acids. From germline, CDR1 is LGHNA and CDR2 YNFKEQ. With 3 bases removed from V and 7 bases from J, the gap between germline ends came to 10 bases. CDR3 sequence (DNA): TGTGCCAGCAGCCAGGAGGAACGGAATGAGCAGTTCTTC. It specifies CASSQEERNEQFF.

Only one count was recorded for this clonotype. V and J are TRBV3-1 and TRBJ1-5; no definite D call. The germline V gene has CDR1 LGHDT and CDR2 YNNKEL (reference sequence). The CDR3 consists of 15 residues. Trimming stripped 4 bases from V and 2 bases from J, with 12 bases between. The CDR3 sequence is CASSRSLRGNQPQHF. In DNA, the CDR3 is TGTGCCAGCAGCCGTTCGTTGCGGGGCAATCAGCCCCAGCATTTT.

This clonotype showed up many times. V gene TRBV7-2 combines with J gene TRBJ2-3; D is unresolved. Germline lookup yields CDR1 SGHTA and CDR2 FQGNSA. The CDR3 is made up of 12 amino acids. Trimming removed 6 bases from V and 6 bases from J, with 10 bases in between. This CDR3 reads CASSLSLDTQYF. In nucleotides, the CDR3 is TGTGCCAGCAGTTTAAGTCTGGATACGCAGTATTTT.

The table lists this clonotype with a few counts. This chain connects TRBV24-1 to TRBJ2-5; no clear D. CDR3 length equals 15 residues. The germline CDR1 and CDR2 sequences are KGHDR and SFDVKD. V dropped 2 bases and J dropped 4 bases, with 13 bases sitting between them. CDR3 coding DNA: TGTGCCACCAGTGATTCCGGTCCCCGGGCAGAGACCCAGTACTTC. This gives the protein CATSDSGPRAETQYF.

This clonotype occurred many times. V is TRBV6-5 and J is TRBJ1-2, with D hard to call. V lost 7 bases to trimming and J lost 0 bases, with 12 bases between them. Germline V gene sequence: CDR1 MNHEY, CDR2 SVGAGI. CDR3 size: 14 residues. In DNA, the CDR3 is TGTGCCAGCACCGGCGCCCCTTCTAACTATGGCTACACCTTC. This codes for CASTGAPSNYGYTF.

V gene TRBV25-1 combines with J gene TRBJ2-2, with TRBD1 matching over 9 bases. The CDR3 has 16 residues. V shed 3 bases, J shed 0 bases, and the junction held 2 bases outside the gene matches. Germline lookup yields CDR1 MGHDK and CDR2 SYGVNS. This CDR3 reads CASSEGQGTNTGELFF. The CDR3 DNA follows: TGTGCCAGCAGTGAGGGACAGGGTACGAACACCGGGGAGCTGTTTTTT.